The TCR beta chain under discussion was sequenced for a study of breast tumors, draining lymph nodes, adjacent tissues. Study-wide points: Compared with lymph nodes, tumors were less diverse; compared with nontumor tissue, more. Data only fit, rather than demonstrated, lymph node origin of most tumor T cells.

This clonotype was seen only a few times. Its target is not known. TCRdb ran MiXCR on the multiplex PCR reads and lists one entry per CDR3 protein. The repertoire includes about 130,000 distinct CDR3 sequences, just under 20% of them detected once, and over 3% sits in the top ten. Axillary draining lymph nodes of breast cancer patients supplied the node samples. CDR3 length: 14 residues. The V gene lost 3 bases and the J gene lost 1 base, with 7 bases spanning the gap. Germline CDR1 is LNHDA and CDR2 is SQIVND (reference sequence). This receptor was obtained from a female donor with breast cancer. Some clones in this sample may be carry-over from other donors' samples. This chain links TRBV19 with TRBJ1-5; D is ambiguous. The source material was axillary lymph node tissue. The CDR3 protein is CASSILGSNQPQHF. CDR3 nucleotide sequence: TGTGCCAGTAGTATCCTAGGGAGCAATCAGCCCCAGCATTTT. The full variable domain, in which reference TRBV19 and TRBJ1-5 provide the parts outside the CDR3, is DGGITQSPKYLFRKEGQNVTLSCEQNLNHDAMYWYRQDPGQGLRLIYYSQIVNDFQKGDIAEGYSVSREKKESFPLTVTSAQKNPTAFYLCASSILGSNQPQHFGDGTRLSIL.